Listed below are T cell receptor beta chains from one sample, sequenced in a study of shared clonotypes between healthy human individuals. Produced via immunoSEQ multiplex PCR; TCRdb's table is partial and in-frame only. The table records about 180,000 clones, about 93% of them present only once. The sequenced sample consisted of naive CD4+ T cells sorted from blood. The receptors originated from a woman aged 30 to 39 in good health. The CDR3 runs from the conserved cysteine through the conserved F or W. Fields, in order: J gene, V gene, D gene, clone size, CDR3 protein, CDR3 DNA. The D gene is left open where the match is weak. A row's size may be missing; if present it is once, few, many or a size class.

J: TRBJ1-1; V: TRBV5-1; D: -; size: -; CDR3: CASSLAQGSANTEAFF; DNA: TGCGCCAGCAGCTTGGCCCAGGGCAGTGCCAACACTGAAGCTTTCTTT
J: TRBJ2-7; V: TRBV19; D: TRBD1; size: -; CDR3: CASSILDRGPYEQYF; DNA: TGTGCCAGTAGTATTCTCGACAGGGGCCCCTACGAGCAGTACTTC
J: TRBJ2-7; V: TRBV5-1; D: -; size: -; CDR3: CASSFSGGSSYEQYF; DNA: TGCGCCAGCAGTTTTTCAGGGGGGAGCTCCTACGAGCAGTACTTC
J: TRBJ1-5; V: TRBV2; D: -; size: -; CDR3: CASRQVQGRNQPQHF; DNA: TGTGCCAGCAGACAAGTCCAGGGGCGGAATCAGCCCCAGCATTTT
J: TRBJ2-7; V: TRBV19; D: -; size: -; CDR3: CASSLEGSPLAYEQYF; DNA: TGTGCCAGTAGTTTGGAGGGGTCACCGTTGGCCTACGAGCAGTACTTC
J: TRBJ2-7; V: TRBV29-1; D: -; size: -; CDR3: CSCGTAVEQYF; DNA: TGCAGCTGCGGGACTGCCGTCGAGCAGTACTTC
J: TRBJ2-2; V: TRBV28; D: -; size: -; CDR3: CASSHQGPGELFF; DNA: TGTGCCAGCAGCCACCAGGGGCCAGGGGAGCTGTTTTTT
J: TRBJ1-5; V: TRBV7-9; D: TRBD1; size: -; CDR3: CASSFLPGQGANQPQHF; DNA: TGTGCCAGCAGCTTCCTGCCGGGACAGGGGGCCAATCAGCCCCAGCATTTT
J: TRBJ2-7; V: TRBV10-1; D: TRBD2; size: -; CDR3: CASSESGRGEQYF; DNA: TGCGCCAGCAGTGAGAGCGGGAGGGGCGAGCAGTACTTC
J: TRBJ2-7; V: TRBV10-1; D: -; size: few; CDR3: CASSGQSSYEQYF; DNA: TGCGCCAGCAGCGGACAGAGCTCCTACGAGCAGTACTTC
J: TRBJ2-1; V: TRBV5-8; D: TRBD1; size: -; CDR3: CASSPGTGIDNEQFF; DNA: TGTGCCAGCAGCCCCGGGACAGGGATAGACAATGAGCAGTTCTTC
J: TRBJ1-2; V: TRBV18; D: TRBD1; size: -; CDR3: CASSHDTIGTAINYGYTF; DNA: TGTGCCAGCTCACATGACACTATAGGGACAGCTATTAACTATGGCTACACCTTC
J: TRBJ2-7; V: TRBV27; D: -; size: -; CDR3: CASSVGGSYEQYF; DNA: TGTGCCAGCTCCGTGGGGGGCTCCTACGAGCAGTACTTC
J: TRBJ1-1; V: TRBV18; D: -; size: -; CDR3: CASSPAMNTEAFF; DNA: TGTGCCAGCTCACCAGCCATGAACACTGAAGCTTTCTTT
J: TRBJ2-3; V: TRBV6-5; D: -; size: -; CDR3: CASSYSRWPLDTQYF; DNA: TGTGCCAGCAGTTACTCGAGATGGCCCTTAGATACGCAGTATTTT
J: TRBJ2-3; V: TRBV10-3; D: TRBD2; size: -; CDR3: CAISESSGGIGYF; DNA: TGTGCCATCAGTGAATCCAGCGGGGGGATTGGGTATTTT
J: TRBJ1-2; V: TRBV28; D: TRBD1; size: once; CDR3: CASSTRPTGGYGYTF; DNA: TGTGCCAGCAGCACCCGACCGACAGGGGGCTATGGCTACACCTTC
J: TRBJ2-7; V: TRBV5-6; D: -; size: -; CDR3: CASNSRINYEQYF; DNA: TGTGCCAGTAACAGCCGAATAAACTACGAGCAGTACTTC
J: TRBJ1-4; V: TRBV28; D: -; size: once; CDR3: CASSPTRSATNEKLFF; DNA: TGTGCCAGCAGTCCGACCAGATCAGCAACTAATGAAAAACTGTTTTTT
J: TRBJ1-4; V: TRBV21-1; D: -; size: -; CDR3: CASSSSRDEKLFF; DNA: TGTGCCAGCAGCTCGTCCAGGGACGAAAAACTGTTTTTT